A single sample gave rise to the 10 T cell receptor beta chains below, sequenced in a study of blood T cell repertoires in COVID-19. Here immunoSEQ multiplex PCR was the method, and the copy in TCRdb shows in-frame clones only, minus some. The sample gives fewer than 250,000 clones, nearly 90% of which show up once; more than 13% is in the top ten. Sequencing used PBMCs or T cells enriched from blood (not recorded which). Every receptor here comes from a man younger than 45 who had been exposed to COVID-19.

The chain couples TRBV14 to TRBJ2-7; TRBD1 matches at 11 bases. This CDR3 comprises 16 residues. The germline V gene encodes CDR1 SGHDN and CDR2 FVKESK. The junction had 9 bases not matched to a gene; V was cut back by 6 bases and J by 2 bases. Written as DNA, the CDR3 is TGTGCCAGCAGTCAACTGCCGGGACAGGGGGCCTACGAGCAGTACTTC. Translating it yields CASSQLPGQGAYEQYF.

This sequence joins TRBV16 and TRBJ1-1; possibly TRBD1 for D (6 bases). Germline loops: CDR1 KGHSY, CDR2 FQNENV. The CDR3 has 14 amino acids. V lost 4 bases to trimming and J lost 5 bases, with 14 bases between them. The CDR3 loop reads CASSPPGGATEAFF. The CDR3 DNA is TGTGCCAGCAGCCCCCCGGGGGGGGCGACTGAAGCTTTCTTT.

The V gene is TRBV12-3 or TRBV12-4, the J gene TRBJ1-1, with D uncertain. V lost 7 bases and J lost 0, with 6 bases in between. The CDR3 is 12 amino acids. CDR3 residues: CASKRVNTEAFF. The CDR3 coding sequence is TGTGCCAGCAAAAGAGTGAACACTGAAGCTTTCTTT.

The chain carries TRBV5-1 and TRBJ2-2; 9 nucleotides line up with TRBD1. Germline trimming cut 2 bases from V and 1 base from J; bases unmatched to any gene: 3. The CDR3 length is 16 residues. CDR1 is SGHRS and CDR2 is YFSETQ in the germline V gene. In DNA, the CDR3 is TGCGCCAGCAGCTTAGGGACAGGGTTGAACACCGGGGAGCTGTTTTTT. Protein product: CASSLGTGLNTGELFF.

The chain employs TRBV23-1 and TRBJ1-1; possible D gene TRBD1, 6 bases. TRBV23-1 carries the ORF label, with uncertain function. The CDR3 has 13 amino acids. Trimming took off 6 bases at V and 5 bases at J, with 13 bases between the two ends. The CDR3 is CASRLGAGTEAFF. CDR3 nucleotide sequence: TGCGCCAGCAGACTGGGGGCCGGAACTGAAGCTTTCTTT.

This chain links TRBV2 with TRBJ2-7, with 11 bases that match TRBD1. V was pared by 6 bases and J by 5 bases, with 6 bases of the junction left unmatched. Looked up from germline, CDR1 is SNHLY and CDR2 is FYNNEI. The CDR3 covers 14 residues. The CDR3 coding sequence is TGTGCCAGCAGGGACAGGGGGCAGTATGACGAGCAGTACTTC. This translates into CASRDRGQYDEQYF.

The chain has TRBV5-4 and TRBJ1-1; weak D call: TRBD1 (5 bases). Germline CDR1 and CDR2: SGHNT and YYREEE (reference sequence). V was trimmed by 4 bases and J by 5 bases, leaving 15 bases between them. The length of the CDR3 is 14 residues. The CDR3 sequence is CASSRDSKGTEAFF. The CDR3 DNA sequence: TGTGCCAGCAGCCGCGACTCCAAGGGGACTGAAGCTTTCTTT.

J is TRBJ2-2 and V is TRBV5-1, with D unclear. In germline, CDR1 is SGHRS, CDR2 YFSETQ. V gave up 0 bases and J gave up 7 bases, with 10 bases separating them. This CDR3 contains 14 residues. CDR3 sequence reads: CASSLAETVGELFF. The CDR3 bases are TGCGCCAGCAGCTTGGCCGAGACTGTCGGGGAGCTGTTTTTT.

The CDR3, as DNA: TGTGCCAGCAGCATCGAGCGGGGCACAGATACGCAGTATTTT. Residues: CASSIERGTDTQYF. The chain is built from TRBV7-2 and TRBJ2-3; weak D call: TRBD2 (6 bases). Germline V CDR1 and CDR2: SGHTA, FQGNSA. The V gene lost 5 bases and the J gene lost 1 base, with 10 bases spanning the gap. The CDR3 covers 14 residues.

The genes are TRBV18 and TRBJ1-6; tentative D call: TRBD1 (6 bases). CDR1 KGHSH and CDR2 LQKENI come from the germline V gene. The CDR3 runs 14 residues. Trimming took 6 bases from V and 5 from J, leaving 11 bases between them. CDR3 sequence: CASSGQNNNSPLHF. CDR3 nucleotide sequence: TGTGCCAGCTCCGGACAGAACAATAATTCACCCCTCCACTTT.